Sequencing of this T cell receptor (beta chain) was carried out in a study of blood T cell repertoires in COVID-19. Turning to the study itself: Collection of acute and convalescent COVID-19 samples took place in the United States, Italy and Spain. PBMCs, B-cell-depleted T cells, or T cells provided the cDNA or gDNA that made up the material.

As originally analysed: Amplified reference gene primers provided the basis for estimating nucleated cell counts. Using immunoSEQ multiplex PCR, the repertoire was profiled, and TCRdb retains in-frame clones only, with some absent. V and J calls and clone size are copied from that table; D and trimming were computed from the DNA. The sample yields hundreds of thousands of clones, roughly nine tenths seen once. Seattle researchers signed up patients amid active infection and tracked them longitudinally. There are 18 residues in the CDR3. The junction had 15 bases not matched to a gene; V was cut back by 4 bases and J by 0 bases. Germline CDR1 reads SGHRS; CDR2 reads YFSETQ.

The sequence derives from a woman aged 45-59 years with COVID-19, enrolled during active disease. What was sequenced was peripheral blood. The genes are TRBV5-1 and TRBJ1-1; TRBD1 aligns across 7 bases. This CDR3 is CASSPSYATGNLNTEAFF. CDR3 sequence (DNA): TGCGCCAGCAGCCCTTCTTACGCGACAGGGAATTTGAACACTGAAGCTTTCTTT.